This T cell receptor beta chain was retrieved from a study of blood T cell repertoires in COVID-19. On the study more broadly: In each case, the material was cDNA or gDNA derived from T cells, B-cell-depleted T cells, or PBMCs.

There are 14 residues in the CDR3. From germline, CDR1 is MNHEY and CDR2 SVGAGI. V shed 7 bases, J shed 6 bases, and the junction held 6 bases outside the gene matches. In terms of age and location, participants ranged from about 18 to 95 years and lived in fewer than 30 US areas. Produced via immunoSEQ multiplex PCR; TCRdb's table is partial and in-frame only. The repertoire holds some 300,000 clones, with roughly 90% as singletons. Sequenced material: PBMCs or T cells enriched from blood (not recorded which). This clonotype was obtained from a woman aged 40 to 49 who had recovered from COVID-19. This chain uses TRBV6-5 with TRBJ1-1; 12 nucleotides line up with TRBD1. CDR3 nucleotides: TGTGCCAGCATTAGGGACAGGGGGCCCTCTGAAGCTTTCTTT. The encoded protein is CASIRDRGPSEAFF.